The 30 T cell receptor beta chains given below trace back to one sample, sequenced in a study of T cells after posttransplantation cyclophosphamide. This table comes from immunoSEQ multiplex PCR, and its TCRdb copy is limited to in-frame clones, with some not included. The sample comprises more than 60,000 clones, about 94% of which are singletons, and about 3.2% rests with the top ten. The source material was PBMCs. These receptors all stem from a woman in her twenties or thirties in good health and a related stem cell transplant donor.

The chain employs TRBV11-2 and TRBJ2-7, with D perhaps assigned TRBD1 or TRBD2 (7 bases each). Germline CDR1 reads SGHAT; CDR2 reads FQNNGV. V dropped 5 bases and J dropped 2 bases, with 16 bases sitting between them. This CDR3 is built from 15 residues. CDR3 DNA: TGTGCCAGCAGCGTACAGGGGAGGGGACCCTACGAGCAGTACTTC. Its translation is CASSVQGRGPYEQYF.

The chain joins TRBV28 to TRBJ1-1; 9 nucleotides match TRBD1. Losses at the gene ends were 5 bases for V and 2 bases for J; bases not matched to a gene: 6. Germline V gives CDR1 MDHEN, CDR2 SYDVKM. The CDR3 loop spans 15 amino acids. The CDR3: CASSLMTGGNTEAFF. CDR3 bases: TGTGCCAGCAGTCTAATGACAGGGGGAAACACTGAAGCTTTCTTT. The entire variable domain, with the rest obtained from reference TRBV28 and TRBJ1-1, is as follows: DVKVTQSSRYLVKRTGEKVFLECVQDMDHENMFWYRQDPGLGLRLIYFSYDVKMKEKGDIPEGYSVSREKKERFSLILESASTNQTSMYLCASSLMTGGNTEAFFGQGTRLTVV.

The chain's CDR3 is CASSELGQGNSPLHF. The CDR3 DNA reads TGTGCCAGCAGTGAGCTGGGGCAGGGGAACTCACCCCTCCACTTT. The chain uses TRBV6-4 and TRBJ1-6, with D possibly matching TRBD1 (6 bases). Germline V gene lookup returns CDR1 MRHNA and CDR2 SNTAGT. This CDR3 region has 15 residues. The germline V and J ends were trimmed by 3 bases and 10 bases, with 16 bases remaining between them.

The chain couples TRBV25-1 to TRBJ2-1; no clear D gene. Germline CDR1 and CDR2: MGHDK and SYGVNS. This CDR3 has 13 residues. V was clipped by 0 bases and J by 8 bases, with 8 bases between them. The CDR3, as DNA: TGTGCCAGCAGTGAATATCGTCGGGATGAGCAGTTCTTC. Translated, it gives CASSEYRRDEQFF.

The count of this clone is one. J is TRBJ2-1 and V is TRBV7-2, with 8 bases identical to TRBD1. After removal of 4 bases from V and 3 bases from J, the junction contained 8 bases not matched to a gene. From germline, CDR1 is SGHTA and CDR2 FQGNSA. The CDR3 contains 16 residues. CDR3 residues: CASSYSGGVSYNEQFF. The CDR3 bases are TGTGCCAGCAGCTACTCAGGGGGCGTGAGCTACAATGAGCAGTTCTTC.

The genes are TRBV4-1 and TRBJ2-7; the match to TRBD1 covers 8 bases. With 4 bases clipped from V and 6 bases from J, the junction kept 8 bases outside the gene matches. The CDR3 runs to 14 residues. Germline V gene lookup returns CDR1 MGHRA and CDR2 YSYEKL. The CDR3: CASSPRQGAGEQYF. The DNA of the CDR3 is TGCGCCAGCAGCCCCCGCCAGGGGGCGGGCGAGCAGTACTTC.

The chain combines TRBV19 with TRBJ1-6, with D unclear. Germline V gene data show CDR1 as LNHDA and CDR2 as SQIVND (reference sequence). V dropped 8 bases and J dropped 0 bases, with 5 bases sitting between them. The CDR3 is 13 residues long. Here the CDR3 DNA reads TGTGCCAGTCGAGGCTCCTATAATTCACCCCTCCACTTT. Translating gives CASRGSYNSPLHF.

V and J are TRBV9 and TRBJ2-3; TRBD1 aligns across 7 bases. The CDR3 length is 14 residues. Germline trimming cut 4 bases from V and 4 bases from J; bases unmatched to any gene: 6. The V gene's germline CDR1 is SGDLS and CDR2 YYNGEE. The CDR3 DNA reads as TGTGCCAGCAGCACGACAGGGCGCCCAGATACGCAGTATTTT. As protein: CASSTTGRPDTQYF.

CDR3 amino acids: CASSFSGGAADTQYF. DNA for the CDR3: TGTGCCAGCAGCTTCTCGGGGGGGGCCGCAGATACGCAGTATTTT. This rearrangement joins TRBV5-4 to TRBJ2-3; TRBD2 aligns across 8 bases. Germline CDR1 reads SGHNT; CDR2 reads YYREEE (reference sequence). CDR3 length: 15 residues. The junction had 6 bases not matched to a gene; V was cut back by 2 bases and J by 4 bases.

This clone is a singleton in its sample. This rearrangement joins TRBV28 to TRBJ1-2, with D unclear. The CDR3 loop spans 11 amino acids. V was trimmed by 6 bases and J by 6 bases, leaving 8 bases between them. Germline-derived CDR1 and CDR2 are MDHEN and SYDVKM. CDR3 loop: CASRLYNGYTF. In DNA, the CDR3 is TGTGCCAGCAGGCTCTACAATGGCTACACCTTC.

The chain carries TRBV19 and TRBJ1-4; D gene ambiguous. The V end was cut by 1 base, the J end by 8 bases, with 17 bases between. The CDR3 has 16 amino acids. Germline CDR1 reads LNHDA; CDR2 reads SQIVND (reference sequence). The CDR3 DNA is TGTGCCAGTAGTATAGTAAGGCCTCGAACGAGGGAAAAACTGTTTTTT. As protein: CASSIVRPRTREKLFF.

The chain has TRBV28 and TRBJ1-1; 7 positions match TRBD1. The CDR3 is made up of 13 amino acids. CDR1 is MDHEN, CDR2 SYDVKM, per germline. Trimming took 6 bases from V and 9 from J; bases not matched to a gene: 10. CDR3 nucleotides: TGTGCCAGCAGCTCCGACAGGGAATCCAAAGCTTTCTTT. It translates to CASSSDRESKAFF.

V and J are TRBV5-1 and TRBJ1-1; TRBD1 is a possible D gene (5 bases). The CDR3 covers 14 residues. Germline CDR1 is SGHRS and CDR2 is YFSETQ. Trimming took 4 bases from V and 7 from J, leaving 17 bases between them. CDR3 bases: TGCGCCAGCAGCGTTTTGGGGGGTCCCAATGAAGCTTTCTTT. It encodes CASSVLGGPNEAFF. Full variable domain (remainder filled in from reference TRBV5-1 and TRBJ1-1): KAGVTQTPRYLIKTRGQQVTLSCSPISGHRSVSWYQQTPGQGLQFLFEYFSETQRNKGNFPGRFSGRQFSNSRSEMNVSTLELGDSALYLCASSVLGGPNEAFFGQGTRLTVV.

The rearrangement uses TRBV29-1 and TRBJ2-3; D is unclear. Germline CDR1 and CDR2: SQVTM and ANQGSEA. V dropped 3 bases and J dropped 8 bases, with 0 bases sitting between them. CDR3 size: 8 residues. In nucleotides, the CDR3 is TGCAGCGTTGATACGCAGTATTTT. It specifies CSVDTQYF.

In this sample, this clone turned up once. The rearrangement links TRBV7-3 to TRBJ2-2; D gene unclear. V gave up 5 bases and J gave up 5 bases, with 12 bases separating them. The CDR3 runs to 14 residues. CDR1 and CDR2 from the germline V gene are SGHTA and FQGTGA. CDR3 coding DNA: TGTGCCAGCAGCCTAGGTATTGGGACCGGGGAGCTGTTTTTT. Translation: CASSLGIGTGELFF.

A remark on this clone: Other DNA sequences from this sample encode an identical CDR3 as well. This sequence joins TRBV20-1 and TRBJ2-1, with D unresolved. Trimming cost V 1 base and J 7 bases, with 5 bases left between them. CDR1 DFQATT and CDR2 SNEGSKA come from the germline V gene (reference sequence). The CDR3 is 11 residues long. The CDR3 sequence is CSARVGNEQFF. CDR3 sequence (DNA): TGCAGTGCTAGAGTGGGAAATGAGCAGTTCTTC.

This chain uses TRBV5-4 with TRBJ1-6; weak D call: TRBD1 (6 bases). Trimming removed 4 bases at V and 8 bases at J, with 22 bases between. The CDR3 loop spans 17 amino acids. Looked up from germline, CDR1 is SGHNT and CDR2 is YYREEE (reference sequence). This CDR3 is CASSGGDKEALHSPLHF. The CDR3 DNA follows: TGTGCCAGCAGCGGCGGGGACAAGGAGGCCCTACATTCACCCCTCCACTTT.

The gene calls are TRBV19 and TRBJ1-5; D unclear. The CDR3 is 15 residues long. Between the trimmed V and J ends, which lost 1 base and 2 bases, there was a span of 9 bases. Germline CDR1 and CDR2: LNHDA and SQIVND (reference sequence). The DNA of the CDR3 is TGTGCCAGTAGTATAGTACGGAAGGGCAATCAGCCCCAGCATTTT. It yields the protein CASSIVRKGNQPQHF. Full variable domain (outside the CDR3, taken from reference TRBV19 and TRBJ1-5): DGGITQSPKYLFRKEGQNVTLSCEQNLNHDAMYWYRQDPGQGLRLIYYSQIVNDFQKGDIAEGYSVSREKKESFPLTVTSAQKNPTAFYLCASSIVRKGNQPQHFGDGTRLSIL.

The chain has TRBV7-2 and TRBJ1-2; D is ambiguous. The CDR3 loop spans 14 amino acids. The ends were cut back, 2 bases at V and 2 bases at J, with 9 bases in the middle. The germline gives CDR1 SGHTA, CDR2 FQGNSA. CDR3 region: CASSLYAGNYGYTF. The CDR3, as DNA: TGTGCCAGCAGCTTATACGCGGGGAACTATGGCTACACCTTC.

The V and J genes are TRBV30 and TRBJ1-1; a weak D match, TRBD1 (6 bases). This CDR3 spans 13 amino acids. Germline V gene data show CDR1 as GTSNPN and CDR2 as SVGIG (reference sequence). V lost 3 bases and J lost 5, with 13 bases in between. DNA for the CDR3: TGTGCCTGGAGGCAGGGGACGGGGACTGAAGCTTTCTTT. Protein: CAWRQGTGTEAFF.

The gene calls are TRBV14 and TRBJ1-1; D possibly corresponds to TRBD1 (5 bases). Germline V gene sequence: CDR1 SGHDN, CDR2 FVKESK. The CDR3 loop spans 14 amino acids. The V gene lost 0 bases and the J gene lost 2 bases, with 7 bases spanning the gap. In DNA form, the CDR3 reads TGTGCCAGCAGCCAAGAGACAGCTAACACTGAAGCTTTCTTT. The encoded protein is CASSQETANTEAFF.

V and J are TRBV27 and TRBJ1-4, with 12 bases identical to TRBD1. The CDR3 has 16 residues. Germline V CDR1 and CDR2: MNHEY, SMNVEV (reference sequence). Trimming at V came to 4 bases and at J to 8 bases, leaving 8 bases not matched to a gene. CDR3 sequence (DNA): TGTGCCAGCAGTTCATCCGGGACAGGGGGCCGGGAAAAACTGTTTTTT. This gives the protein CASSSSGTGGREKLFF.

The chain has TRBV7-2 and TRBJ1-2, with 7 bases lining up with TRBD1. The J segment lost 3 bases and the V segment lost 8 bases, leaving 6 bases of the junction unmatched. The V gene's germline CDR1 is SGHTA and CDR2 FQGNSA. The CDR3 is 13 amino acids. The CDR3 region is CASASGTDYGYTF. CDR3 DNA: TGTGCCAGCGCCTCCGGGACAGACTATGGCTACACCTTC. Based on the CDR3 plus reference TRBV7-2 and TRBJ1-2, the full variable domain is GAGVSQSPSNKVTEKGKDVELRCDPISGHTALYWYRQSLGQGLEFLIYFQGNSAPDKSGLPSDRFSAERTGGSVSTLTIQRTQQEDSAVYLCASASGTDYGYTFGSGTRLTVV.

The CDR3 sequence: CSARSETQYF. In DNA, the CDR3 is TGCAGTGCTAGGTCAGAGACCCAGTACTTC. The chain links TRBV20-1 to TRBJ2-5, with no clear D. Germline V gives CDR1 DFQATT, CDR2 SNEGSKA (reference sequence). Trimming pared 3 bases from V and 4 bases from J, leaving 3 bases between. The CDR3 has 10 amino acids.

In its sample, this clone was seen a few times. The chain is built from TRBV18 and TRBJ2-5; D remains ambiguous. In germline, CDR1 is KGHSH, CDR2 LQKENI. The CDR3 is 13 residues long. The V and J ends lost 6 bases and 2 bases respectively, with 10 bases between them. The CDR3 region has the DNA TGTGCCAGCTCGGCCGCGCTTCAAGAGACCCAGTACTTC. Encoded protein: CASSAALQETQYF.

In its sample, this clone was seen once. This chain links TRBV6-5 with TRBJ1-2, with 7 bases identical to TRBD1. The CDR3 loop spans 10 amino acids. Germline V gene lookup returns CDR1 MNHEY and CDR2 SVGAGI. The trim removed 11 bases at V and 6 bases at J, leaving 3 bases unmatched. In DNA form, the CDR3 reads TGTGCCGCCAGGGGGAATGGCTACACCTTC. Protein sequence: CAARGNGYTF.

This clone was recorded once. The CDR3 DNA reads as TGTGCCAGTAGCGGGACAGGTAGTTACAATGAGCAGTTCTTC. It encodes CASSGTGSYNEQFF. The chain uses TRBV19 and TRBJ2-1, with TRBD1 identical over 8 bases. The CDR3 extends over 14 amino acids. Per germline, CDR1 LNHDA and CDR2 SQIVND (reference sequence). Trimming cost V 6 bases and J 4 bases; bases outside gene matches: 5.

This chain links TRBV6-5 with TRBJ1-1; TRBD1 aligns across 7 bases. Germline CDR1 MNHEY, CDR2 SVGAGI. With 6 bases clipped from V and 5 bases from J, the junction kept 12 bases outside the gene matches. This CDR3 has 15 amino acids. In DNA, the CDR3 is TGTGCCAGCAGACCCCAGACAGGGTCGGGGACTGAAGCTTTCTTT. It specifies CASRPQTGSGTEAFF.

This sequence joins TRBV5-5 and TRBJ2-2; D uncertain. CDR3 length: 12 amino acids. V was cut by 3 bases and J by 2 bases, with 2 bases left in between. Looked up from germline, CDR1 is SGHKS and CDR2 is YYEKEE (reference sequence). The CDR3 spells CASSYNTGELFF. The CDR3, as DNA: TGTGCCAGCAGCTACAACACCGGGGAGCTGTTTTTT.

The J gene is TRBJ2-3, the V gene TRBV14; D unresolved. Trimming cost V 0 bases and J 8 bases, with 12 bases left between them. The germline gives CDR1 SGHDN, CDR2 FVKESK. This CDR3 region has 14 residues. Here the CDR3 DNA reads TGTGCCAGCAGCCAAGAGGCATCGTCTTTTACGCAGTATTTT. Its protein product is CASSQEASSFTQYF.